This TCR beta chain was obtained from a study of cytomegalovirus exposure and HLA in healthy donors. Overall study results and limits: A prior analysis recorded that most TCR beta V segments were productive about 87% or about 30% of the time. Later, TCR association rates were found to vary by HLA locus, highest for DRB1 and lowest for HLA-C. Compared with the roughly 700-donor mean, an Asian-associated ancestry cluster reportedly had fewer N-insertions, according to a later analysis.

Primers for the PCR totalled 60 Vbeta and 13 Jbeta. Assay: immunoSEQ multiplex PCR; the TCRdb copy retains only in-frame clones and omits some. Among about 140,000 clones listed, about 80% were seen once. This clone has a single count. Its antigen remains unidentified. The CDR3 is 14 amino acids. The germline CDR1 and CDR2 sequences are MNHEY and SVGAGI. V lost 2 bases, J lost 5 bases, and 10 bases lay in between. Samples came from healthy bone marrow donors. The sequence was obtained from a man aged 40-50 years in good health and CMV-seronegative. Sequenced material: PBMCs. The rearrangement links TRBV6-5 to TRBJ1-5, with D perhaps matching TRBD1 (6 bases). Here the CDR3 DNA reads TGTGCCAGCAGTTACGGGGGGGCTCATCAGCCCCAGCATTTT. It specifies CASSYGGAHQPQHF.